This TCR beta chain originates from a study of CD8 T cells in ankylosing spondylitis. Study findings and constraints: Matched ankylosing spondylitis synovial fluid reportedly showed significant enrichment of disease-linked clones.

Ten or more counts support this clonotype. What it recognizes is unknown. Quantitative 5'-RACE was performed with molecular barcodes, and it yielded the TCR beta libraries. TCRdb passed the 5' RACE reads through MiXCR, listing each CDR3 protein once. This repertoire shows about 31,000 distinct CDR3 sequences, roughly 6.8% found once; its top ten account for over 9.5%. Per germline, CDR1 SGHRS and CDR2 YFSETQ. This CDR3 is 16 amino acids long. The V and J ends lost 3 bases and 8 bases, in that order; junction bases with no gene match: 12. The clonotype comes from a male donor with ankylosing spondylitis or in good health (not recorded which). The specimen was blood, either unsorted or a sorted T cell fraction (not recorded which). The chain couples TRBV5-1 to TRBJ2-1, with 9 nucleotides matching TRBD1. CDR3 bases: TGCGCCAGCAGCTCACAGGGGGCGGCCGGGTTCTATGAGCAGTTCTTC. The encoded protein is CASSSQGAAGFYEQFF.